The T cell receptor (beta chain) under discussion was sequenced for a study of blood T cell repertoires in COVID-19. Study background: Sites across the United States, Italy and Spain contributed samples from acute and convalescent COVID-19.

Germline CDR1 reads SNHLY; CDR2 reads FYNNEI. V dropped 5 bases and J dropped 5 bases, with 15 bases sitting between them. CDR3 length equals 14 residues. Per the original data handling: Amplification of reference gene primers was used by the study to estimate nucleated cell counts. The table came from immunoSEQ multiplex PCR; TCRdb's copy has only in-frame clones and leaves some out. V and J calls and clone size are those listed in that table; D and trimming were worked out from the DNA. The sample holds tens of thousands of clones, 65% to 85% seen once. This chain connects TRBV2 to TRBJ2-5; weak D call: TRBD2 (6 bases). This TCR came from a woman in her sixties with acute or convalescent COVID-19. Sequencing was performed on peripheral blood. CDR3 residues: CASSTTSSAETQYF. The CDR3 region has the DNA TGTGCCAGCAGTACAACTAGCTCTGCGGAGACCCAGTACTTC.